Listed below are T cell receptor beta chains from one sample, sequenced in a study of response to subunit inactivated influenza vaccine. TCRdb redid the calling of the RT-PCR reads with MiXCR, one entry per CDR3 protein. The sample includes 550,000 to 650,000 distinct CDR3 sequences, about 12% of them seen just once. The sequences come from PBMCs from blood, collected on the day of vaccination. All receptors derive from a man between 45 and 60 years old who received an inactivated influenza vaccine. The CDR3 runs from the conserved cysteine through the conserved F or W. D genes are given only for firm matches. Size values are once, few and many counts, or a class for expanded clones, and some rows have none.

>-|TRBJ1-5|-|TRBV20-1
TGCAGTGCCAAGCCACTCCCGGGACAACCCCAACATTTT
CSAKPLPGQPQHF
>few|TRBJ2-1|TRBD1|TRBV23-1
TGCGCCAGCAAAGGACAGGGGGCGAACAATGAGCAGTTCTTC
CASKGQGANNEQFF
>many|TRBJ2-7|TRBD1|TRBV7-8
TGTGCCAGCAGCTTATTATCCGGGACAGGGACCTTCCAGTCCTACGAGCAGTACTTC
CASSLLSGTGTFQSYEQYF
>-|TRBJ1-5|TRBD1|TRBV6-2/TRBV6-3
TGTGCCAGCAGTTACCCGGGACAGGGAAGACCCCAGCATTTT
CASSYPGQGRPQHF
>-|TRBJ2-5|TRBD1|TRBV6-2/TRBV6-3
TGTGCCAGCAGTTACGGGGACAGGTATCAAGAGACCCAGTACTTC
CASSYGDRYQETQYF
>many|TRBJ2-7|-|TRBV29-1
TGCAGCGTTGGAGAAATTAGCTACGAGCAGTACTTC
CSVGEISYEQYF
>many|TRBJ2-3|TRBD1|TRBV18
TGTGCCAGCTCACCAGGGACAGGGGGCCGAGATACGCAGTATTTT
CASSPGTGGRDTQYF
>-|TRBJ2-7|-|TRBV6-2/TRBV6-3
TGTGCCAGCTGTTCGGGCCAGACCTACGAGCAGTACTTC
CASCSGQTYEQYF
>few|TRBJ2-5|-|TRBV6-1
TGTGCCAGCAGTGAAGATGGGGGTGGGAGGCCAAGAGAGACCCAGTACTTC
CASSEDGGGRPRETQYF
>-|TRBJ2-7|-|TRBV5-1
TGCGCCAGCAGCTTACGGGACATGTACGAGCAGTACTTC
CASSLRDMYEQYF
>few|TRBJ2-1|-|TRBV29-1
TGCAGCGTCGTGGACGTGGGGAGTATATACAATGAGCAGTTCTTC
CSVVDVGSIYNEQFF
>-|TRBJ2-3|TRBD1|TRBV14
TGTGCCAGCAGCCCGGACAGGGGGTTCACAGATACGCAGTATTTT
CASSPDRGFTDTQYF
>-|TRBJ1-2|-|TRBV5-1
TGCGCCAGCAGACGAACAGGGAACACCGCCTATGGCTACACCTTC
CASRRTGNTAYGYTF
>few|TRBJ1-6|-|TRBV6-1
TGTGCCAGCAGGTCCGGGCCAAGCTCCTATAATTCACCCCTCCACTTT
CASRSGPSSYNSPLHF
>-|TRBJ2-7|TRBD1|TRBV20-1
TGCAGTGCTAGAGACCTACGGACAGGGGAGGTGGGGCAGTACTTC
CSARDLRTGEVGQYF
>-|TRBJ2-7|TRBD1|TRBV29-1
TGCAGCGTTGAAAGGGCAGGGGGACCCAACTACGAGCAGTACTTC
CSVERAGGPNYEQYF
>many|TRBJ2-2|-|TRBV2
TGTGCCAGCAGGGAGGGCTCGAACACCGGGGAGCTGTTTTTT
CASREGSNTGELFF
>few|TRBJ1-1|-|TRBV28
TGTGCCAGCTTGCGGGGAGCCGAAGCTTTCTTT
CASLRGAEAFF
>many|TRBJ2-5|-|TRBV7-9
TGTGCCAGCAGCTTAGTACTTCAAGAGACCCAGTACTTC
CASSLVLQETQYF
>many|TRBJ1-1|TRBD1|TRBV28
TGTGCCAGCAGATCGACAGGGAGGTTGGGGATGAACACTGAAGCTTTCTTT
CASRSTGRLGMNTEAFF
>-|TRBJ2-1|TRBD2|TRBV7-9
TGTGCCAGCAGCCTGCCCAGCGGGATGACGGATGAGCAGTTCTTC
CASSLPSGMTDEQFF
>few|TRBJ1-6|-|TRBV28
TGTGCCAGCAGTCCACAATTGGGTAATTCACCCCTCCACTTT
CASSPQLGNSPLHF
>-|TRBJ2-3|-|TRBV7-9
TGTGCCAGCAGCTTATTCAGACGGACCACAGATACGCAGTATTTT
CASSLFRRTTDTQYF
>-|TRBJ2-2|TRBD2|TRBV2
TGTGCCAGCAGTGCGAGGCTAGCGGATAACACCGGGGAGCTGTTTTTT
CASSARLADNTGELFF